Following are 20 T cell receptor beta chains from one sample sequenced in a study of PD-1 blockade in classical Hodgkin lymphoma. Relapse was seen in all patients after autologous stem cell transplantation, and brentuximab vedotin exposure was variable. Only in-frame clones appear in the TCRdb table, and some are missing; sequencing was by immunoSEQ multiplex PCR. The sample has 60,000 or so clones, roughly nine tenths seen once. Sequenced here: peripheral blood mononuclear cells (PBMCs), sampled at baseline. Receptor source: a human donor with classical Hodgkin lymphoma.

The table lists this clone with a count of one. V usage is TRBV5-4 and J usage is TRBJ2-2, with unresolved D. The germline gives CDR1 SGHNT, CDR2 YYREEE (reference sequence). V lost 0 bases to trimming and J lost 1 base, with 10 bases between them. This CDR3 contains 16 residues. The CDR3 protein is CASSLVRSQNTGELFF. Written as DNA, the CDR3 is TGTGCCAGCAGCTTGGTAAGGTCCCAGAACACCGGGGAGCTGTTTTTT.

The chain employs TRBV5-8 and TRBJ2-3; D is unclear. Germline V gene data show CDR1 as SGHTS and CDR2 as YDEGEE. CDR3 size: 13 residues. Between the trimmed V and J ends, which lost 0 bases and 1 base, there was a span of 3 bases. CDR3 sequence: CASSLAGTDTQYF. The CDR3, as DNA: TGTGCCAGCAGCTTGGCAGGCACAGATACGCAGTATTTT.

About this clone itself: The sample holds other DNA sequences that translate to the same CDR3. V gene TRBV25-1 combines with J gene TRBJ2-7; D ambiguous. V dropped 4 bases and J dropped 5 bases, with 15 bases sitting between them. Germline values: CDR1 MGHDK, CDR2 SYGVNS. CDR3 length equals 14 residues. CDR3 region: CASSVWASGDEQYF. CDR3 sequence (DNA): TGTGCCAGCAGTGTGTGGGCCAGTGGGGACGAGCAGTACTTC.

Here the CDR3 DNA reads TGTGCCAGCAGTTGGGACAGGGAGTACGAGCAGTACTTC. It specifies CASSWDREYEQYF. The J gene is TRBJ2-7, the V gene TRBV6-1; 9 bases align to TRBD1. Germline lookup yields CDR1 MNHNS and CDR2 SASEGT. The CDR3 runs 13 residues. Trimming at V came to 5 bases and at J to 4 bases, leaving 3 bases not matched to a gene.

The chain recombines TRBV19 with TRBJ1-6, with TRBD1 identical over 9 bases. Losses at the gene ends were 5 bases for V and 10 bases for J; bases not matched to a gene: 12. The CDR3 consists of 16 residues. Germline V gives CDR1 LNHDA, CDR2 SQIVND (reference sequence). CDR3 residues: CASSRRTGGDYSPLHF. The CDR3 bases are TGTGCCAGTAGTCGGAGAACAGGGGGCGATTACTCACCCCTCCACTTT.

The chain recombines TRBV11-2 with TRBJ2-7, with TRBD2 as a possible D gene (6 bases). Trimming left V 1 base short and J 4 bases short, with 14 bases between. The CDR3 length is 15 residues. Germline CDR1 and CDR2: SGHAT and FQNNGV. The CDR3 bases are TGTGCCAGCAGCTTAGGGCTCAACGGGGGTTACGAGCAGTACTTC. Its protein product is CASSLGLNGGYEQYF.

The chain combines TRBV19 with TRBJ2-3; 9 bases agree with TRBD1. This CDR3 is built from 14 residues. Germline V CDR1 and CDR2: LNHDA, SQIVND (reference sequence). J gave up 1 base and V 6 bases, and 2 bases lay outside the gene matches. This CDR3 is CASRRQGGTDTQYF. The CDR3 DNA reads TGTGCCAGTAGAAGACAGGGGGGCACAGATACGCAGTATTTT.

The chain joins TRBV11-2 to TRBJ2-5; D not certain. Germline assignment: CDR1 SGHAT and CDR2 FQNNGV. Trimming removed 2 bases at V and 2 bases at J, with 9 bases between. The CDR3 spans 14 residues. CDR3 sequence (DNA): TGTGCCAGCAGCTTAAGGCTAGTACAAGAGACCCAGTACTTC. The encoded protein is CASSLRLVQETQYF.

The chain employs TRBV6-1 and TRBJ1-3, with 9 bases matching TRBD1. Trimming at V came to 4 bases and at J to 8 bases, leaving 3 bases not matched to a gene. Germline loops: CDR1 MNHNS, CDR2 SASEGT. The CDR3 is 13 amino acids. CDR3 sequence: CASSVQGADTIYF. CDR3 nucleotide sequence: TGTGCCAGCAGTGTACAGGGGGCGGACACCATATATTTT.

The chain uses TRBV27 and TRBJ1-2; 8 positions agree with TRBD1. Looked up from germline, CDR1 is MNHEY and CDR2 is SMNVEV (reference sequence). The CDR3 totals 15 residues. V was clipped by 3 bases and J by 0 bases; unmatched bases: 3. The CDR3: CASSLDRASNYGYTF. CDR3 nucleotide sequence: TGTGCCAGCAGTTTGGACAGGGCCTCTAACTATGGCTACACCTTC.

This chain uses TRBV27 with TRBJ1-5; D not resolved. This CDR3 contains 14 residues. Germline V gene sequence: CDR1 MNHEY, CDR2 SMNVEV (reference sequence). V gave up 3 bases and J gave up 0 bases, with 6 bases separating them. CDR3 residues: CASSLEASNQPQHF. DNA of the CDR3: TGTGCCAGCAGTTTGGAGGCTAGCAATCAGCCCCAGCATTTT.

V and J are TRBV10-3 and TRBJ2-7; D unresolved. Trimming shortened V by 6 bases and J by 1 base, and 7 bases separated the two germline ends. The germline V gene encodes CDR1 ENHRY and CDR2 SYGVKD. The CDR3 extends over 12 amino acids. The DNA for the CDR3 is TGTGCCATCAGCACAGATTCCTACGAGCAGTACTTC. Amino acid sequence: CAISTDSYEQYF.

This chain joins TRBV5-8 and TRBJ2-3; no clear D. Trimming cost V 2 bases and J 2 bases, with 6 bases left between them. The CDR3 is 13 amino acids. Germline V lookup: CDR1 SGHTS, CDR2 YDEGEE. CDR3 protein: CASSFKTTDTQYF. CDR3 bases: TGTGCCAGCAGCTTCAAAACCACAGATACGCAGTATTTT.

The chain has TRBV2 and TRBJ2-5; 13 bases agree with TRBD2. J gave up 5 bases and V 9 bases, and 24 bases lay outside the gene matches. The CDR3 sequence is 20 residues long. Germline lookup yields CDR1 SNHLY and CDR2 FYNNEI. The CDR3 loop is CARQGFPTSGGALSSETQYF. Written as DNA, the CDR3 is TGTGCCAGACAGGGGTTCCCAACTAGCGGGGGGGCCCTGTCCTCCGAGACCCAGTACTTC.

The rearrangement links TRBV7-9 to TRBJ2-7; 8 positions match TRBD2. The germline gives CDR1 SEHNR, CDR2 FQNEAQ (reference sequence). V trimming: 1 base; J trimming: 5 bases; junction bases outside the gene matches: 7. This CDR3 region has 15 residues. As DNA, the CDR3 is TGTGCCAGCAGCTTAGAAGGTCAGCGGGAGAACGAGCAGTACTTC. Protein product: CASSLEGQRENEQYF.

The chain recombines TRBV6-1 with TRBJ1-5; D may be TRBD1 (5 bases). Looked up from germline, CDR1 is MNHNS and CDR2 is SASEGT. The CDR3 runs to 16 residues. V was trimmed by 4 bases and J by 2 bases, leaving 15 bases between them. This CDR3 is CASSAGRVLGNQPQHF. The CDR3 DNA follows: TGTGCCAGCAGTGCTGGCAGGGTTCTGGGCAATCAGCCCCAGCATTTT.

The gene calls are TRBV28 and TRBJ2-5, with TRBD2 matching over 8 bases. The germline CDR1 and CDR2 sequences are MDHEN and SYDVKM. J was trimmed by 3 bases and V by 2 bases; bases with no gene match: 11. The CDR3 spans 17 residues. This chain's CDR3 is CASSLNLRLARKETQYF. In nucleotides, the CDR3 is TGTGCCAGCAGTTTAAATCTGAGACTAGCGAGGAAAGAGACCCAGTACTTC.

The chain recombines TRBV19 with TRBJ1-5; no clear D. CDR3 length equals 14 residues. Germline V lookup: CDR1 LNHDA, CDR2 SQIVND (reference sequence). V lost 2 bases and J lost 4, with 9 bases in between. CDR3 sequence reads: CASSILQNNQPQHF. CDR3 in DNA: TGTGCCAGTAGTATACTACAGAATAATCAGCCCCAGCATTTT.

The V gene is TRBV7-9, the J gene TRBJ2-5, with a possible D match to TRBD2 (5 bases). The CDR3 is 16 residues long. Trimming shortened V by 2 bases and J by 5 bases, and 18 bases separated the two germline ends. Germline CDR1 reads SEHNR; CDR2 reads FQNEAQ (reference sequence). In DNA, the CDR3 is TGTGCCAGCAGCTTATCTGAGGAGGCGCGAGCGGAGACCCAGTACTTC. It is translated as CASSLSEEARAETQYF.

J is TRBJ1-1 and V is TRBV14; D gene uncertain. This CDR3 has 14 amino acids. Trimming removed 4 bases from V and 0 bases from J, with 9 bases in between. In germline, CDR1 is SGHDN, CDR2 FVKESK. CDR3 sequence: CASSPRVLNTEAFF. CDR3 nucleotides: TGTGCCAGCAGCCCCCGGGTCCTGAACACTGAAGCTTTCTTT.